A single sample is the source of the 11 T cell receptor beta chains below, sequenced in a study of molecular identifiers for immune sequencing clone quantification. TCRdb passed the PCR reads through MiXCR, listing each CDR3 protein once. The sample carries 550,000 to 750,000 distinct CDR3 sequences, around 20% recorded once. The material sequenced was naive CD8+ T cells from blood, with Jurkat cell RNA spiked in. Subset of the sample: FACS-sorted CD8+CD4-CCR7+CD45RA+ naive T cells. The receptors derive from a human donor in good health. Some libraries in this study had Jurkat cell RNA spiked in.

This clonotype was detected a few times. This sequence joins TRBV13 and TRBJ2-7; 9 nucleotides line up with TRBD2. Germline values: CDR1 PRHDT, CDR2 FYEKMQ (reference sequence). This CDR3 region has 17 residues. V lost 3 bases to trimming and J lost 2 bases; unmatched junction nucleotides: 11. In DNA form, the CDR3 reads TGTGCCAGCAGCTTGCTGCTAGCGGGGCCTCCCCCCTACGAGCAGTACTTC. Translated: CASSLLLAGPPPYEQYF.

The chain combines TRBV7-8 with TRBJ2-7; TRBD2 matches at 9 bases. From germline, CDR1 is SGHVS and CDR2 FQNEAQ. This CDR3 contains 15 residues. The V segment lost 2 bases and the J segment 3 bases; nucleotides outside the gene matches: 5. CDR3 DNA sequence: TGTGCCAGCAGCTTACCTAGCGGGGCAATCTACGAGCAGTACTTC. Translating gives CASSLPSGAIYEQYF. The full variable domain, with the rest looked up from reference TRBV7-8 and TRBJ2-7, is GAGVSQSPRYKVAKRGQDVALRCDPISGHVSLFWYQQALGQGPEFLTYFQNEAQLDKSGLPSDRFFAERPEGSVSTLKIQRTQQEDSAVYLCASSLPSGAIYEQYFGPGTRLTVT.

A note on this clonotype: It may be a read error: a sequence one base away is much more abundant. The chain has TRBV13 and TRBJ2-1; possible D gene TRBD1, 5 bases. CDR1 is PRHDT and CDR2 is FYEKMQ in the germline V gene (reference sequence). The CDR3 extends over 13 amino acids. The CDR3 spells CASSKDTYNEQLF. CDR3 DNA: TGTGCCAGCAGCAAGGACACTTACAATGAGCAGCTCTTC.

The table lists this clonotype with many counts. The V and J genes are TRBV4-3 and TRBJ1-6, with 7 positions matching TRBD1. From germline, CDR1 is LGHNA and CDR2 YSLEER. J was trimmed by 7 bases and V by 0 bases; bases with no gene match: 9. This CDR3 spans 17 amino acids. The chain's CDR3 is CASSQEGQSFPNSPLHF. DNA of the CDR3: TGCGCCAGCAGCCAAGAGGGACAGTCATTCCCAAATTCACCCCTCCACTTT.

A remark on this clonotype: A much bigger clone sits one base away, suggesting this may be a read error. This chain connects TRBV4-1 to TRBJ2-5; 11 nucleotides line up with TRBD1. This CDR3 region has 14 residues. Germline loops: CDR1 MGHRA, CDR2 YSYEKL. CDR3 loop: CASSWTGGEETRYF. CDR3 sequence (DNA): TGCGCCAGCAGCTGGACAGGGGGCGAGGAGACCCGGTACTTC.

As regards this clonotype: At one of its ends the junction is not consistent with the germline gene, which may arise from a read error. The J gene is TRBJ2-2, the V gene TRBV11-2, with D hard to call. The CDR3 length is 13 residues. Germline CDR1 reads SGHAT; CDR2 reads FQNNGV. The CDR3 nucleotides are TGTGCCGGCAGCCCCGCCAACACCGGGGAGCTGTTTTTT. Protein product: CAGSPANTGELFF.

For this clonotype: This sequence may be a read error, since a much larger clone differs from it by one base. The rearrangement links TRBV27 to TRBJ2-7; possibly TRBD1 or TRBD2 for D (5 bases each). Trimming took 8 bases from V and 6 from J, leaving 20 bases between them. Germline loops: CDR1 MNHEY, CDR2 SMNVEV (reference sequence). The CDR3 contains 14 residues. This CDR3 is CASGPGTHPLEQYF. The CDR3 DNA is TGTGCCAGCGGACCCGGGACCCACCCCCTCGAGCAGTACTTC.

This clonotype was observed many times. Here the CDR3 DNA reads TGTGCCAGTATCGGGTCCCTAGGCACCGGGGAGCTGTTTTTT. Translated, it gives CASIGSLGTGELFF. The V call is TRBV19, the J call TRBJ2-2; D is undetermined. The CDR3 is made up of 14 amino acids. CDR1 and CDR2 (germline): LNHDA, SQIVND (reference sequence). The V end was cut by 7 bases, the J end by 4 bases, with 13 bases between.

The sample holds a few counts of this clonotype. The CDR3 nucleotides read TGCAGTGCGGGGGACAGGGAGCAAAGGGTGGAGCTGTTTTTT. This gives the protein CSAGDREQRVELFF. This chain uses TRBV20-1 with TRBJ2-2; 9 nucleotides agree with TRBD1. The CDR3 totals 14 residues. The ends lost 6 bases at V and 10 bases at J; junction bases unmatched: 12. From germline, CDR1 is DFQATT and CDR2 SNEGSKA (reference sequence).

The table lists this clonotype with many counts. V is TRBV6-5 and J is TRBJ1-1; D is undetermined. This CDR3 spans 13 amino acids. CDR1 is MNHEY and CDR2 is SVGAGI in the germline V gene. V was pared by 4 bases and J by 6 bases, with 12 bases between. The CDR3, as DNA: TGTGCCAGCAGTTCCGGCTTTTGGGCTGAAGCTTTCTTT. This gives the protein CASSSGFWAEAFF.

This clonotype showed up just once. This clone may be a read error of a much larger clone one base away. The rearrangement links TRBV4-2 to TRBJ2-7; 8 nucleotides line up with TRBD2. Germline-derived CDR1 and CDR2 are LGHNA and YNFKEQ. The junction had 9 bases not matched to a gene; V was cut back by 3 bases and J by 5 bases. CDR3 length: 15 amino acids. CDR3 residues: CASSHGGGGRDEQYF. The CDR3, as DNA: TGTGCCAGCAGCCATGGCGGCGGGGGGCGAGACGAGCAGTACTTC.